Following are 4 T cell receptor beta chains from one sample sequenced in a study of beta chain features in type 1 diabetes. Every isolated RNA sample was fully reverse transcribed, so sequencing captured expressed TCRB transcripts. TCRdb's table, derived via immunoSEQ multiplex PCR, lists solely in-frame clones and lacks some. Among fewer than 400,000 clones listed, under 8.5% were seen once. Sequencing was carried out using central memory CD4+ T cells from blood. The receptor set was obtained from a woman aged 18-29 years in good health.

The genes are TRBV2 and TRBJ2-1; TRBD1 aligns across 7 bases. V was clipped by 6 bases and J by 3 bases; unmatched bases: 8. From germline, CDR1 is SNHLY and CDR2 FYNNEI. The length of the CDR3 is 15 residues. CDR3 residues: CASRTIQGNYNEQFF. Written as DNA, the CDR3 is TGTGCCAGCAGGACCATACAGGGGAACTACAATGAGCAGTTCTTC. Complete variable domain (other parts from reference TRBV2 and TRBJ2-1): EPEVTQTPSHQVTQMGQEVILRCVPISNHLYFYWYRQILGQKVEFLVSFYNNEISEKSEIFDDQFSVERPDGSNFTLKIRSTKLEDSAMYFCASRTIQGNYNEQFFGPGTRLTVL.

The chain recombines TRBV29-1 with TRBJ1-5; D not resolved. Trimming took off 4 bases at V and 3 bases at J, with 7 bases between the two ends. Germline V lookup: CDR1 SQVTM, CDR2 ANQGSEA. The CDR3 length is 12 residues. The CDR3 loop reads CSVGDPNQPQHF. The CDR3 DNA sequence: TGCAGCGTTGGAGATCCCAATCAGCCCCAGCATTTT.

The chain combines TRBV5-1 with TRBJ2-2, with D uncertain. CDR1 is SGHRS and CDR2 is YFSETQ in the germline V gene. This CDR3 has 13 amino acids. Trimming cost V 0 bases and J 5 bases, with 5 bases left between them. In nucleotides, the CDR3 is TGCGCCAGCAGCTTGGAGAGGACCGGGGAGCTGTTTTTT. Translating it yields CASSLERTGELFF. Full variable domain (remainder filled in from reference TRBV5-1 and TRBJ2-2): KAGVTQTPRYLIKTRGQQVTLSCSPISGHRSVSWYQQTPGQGLQFLFEYFSETQRNKGNFPGRFSGRQFSNSRSEMNVSTLELGDSALYLCASSLERTGELFFGEGSRLTVL.

This clone was recorded at least ten times. V is TRBV7-8 and J is TRBJ2-5, with D hard to call. The germline gives CDR1 SGHVS, CDR2 FQNEAQ. The CDR3 extends over 14 amino acids. The V gene lost 5 bases and the J gene lost 1 base, with 11 bases spanning the gap. The CDR3 coding sequence is TGTGCCAGCAGCCAGGTTGTGGCCCAAGAGACCCAGTACTTC. This gives the protein CASSQVVAQETQYF. Looking up the rest from reference TRBV7-8 and TRBJ2-5 gives the full variable domain: GAGVSQSPRYKVAKRGQDVALRCDPISGHVSLFWYQQALGQGPEFLTYFQNEAQLDKSGLPSDRFFAERPEGSVSTLKIQRTQQEDSAVYLCASSQVVAQETQYFGPGTRLLVL.